This T cell receptor (beta chain) was documented in a study of read filtering for tumor transcriptome and immune sequencing. On the study more broadly: RNA-seq yielded only about 75 to 1273 TCR reads, IR-seq about 4 to 10.27 million. Whole-study results and caveats: Compared with RNA-seq, IR-seq gave much higher clonotype depth and reliability.

In its sample, this clonotype was seen many times. The antigen remains unidentified. At one of its ends the junction is not consistent with the germline gene, which may arise from a read error. The length of the CDR3 is 19 residues. The germline CDR1 and CDR2 sequences are LGHDT and YNNKEL (reference sequence). This library used roughly 0.4 ug RNA and molecular barcoded adaptors spanning alpha/delta and beta/gamma chains. TCRdb independently ran MiXCR on the reads; one entry per CDR3 protein. The sample holds about 130,000 distinct CDR3 sequences, around 13% seen once. The TCR was taken from a donor aged 40 or over with multiple myeloma. The sequenced sample consisted of a population of CD138-negative cells sorted from bone marrow. This sequence joins TRBV3-1 and TRBJ2-6; possibly TRBD1 or TRBD2 for D (5 bases each). In DNA, the CDR3 is TGTGCCAGCAGCCAAGAAGAGGGACCGCCCCTGACTGGGGACAACGTCCTGACTTTC. Translation gives CASSQEEGPPLTGDNVLTF. Filled out from reference TRBV3-1 and TRBJ2-6, the complete variable domain reads DTAVSQTPKYLVTQMGNDKSIKCEQNLGHDTMYWYKQDSKKFLKIMFSYNNKELIINETVPNRFSPKSPDKAHLNLHINSLELGDSAVYFCASSQEEGPPLTGDNVLTFGAGSRLTVL.